The rows below give T cell receptor beta chains drawn from one sample of a study of Graves' ophthalmopathy and Graves' hyperthyroidism. TCRdb re-derived calls from the multiplex PCR reads in MiXCR, one entry per CDR3 protein. The sample shows 1 million to 1.3 million distinct CDR3 sequences, roughly two fifths of them seen only once. The sequenced sample was peripheral blood or thyroid tissue (not recorded which). These receptors were collected from an adult man with Graves' hyperthyroidism. Each CDR3 is given with its conserved first and last residue. Fields, in order: J gene, clone size, V gene, D gene, CDR3 protein, CDR3 DNA. A D gene is named only where the DNA matches it firmly. Clone size, where shown, is once, few, many, or a class for clones that have expanded.

TRBJ1-1 - TRBV11-2 - CASSLDTPEAFF TGTGCCAGCAGCTTAGATACACCGGAGGCTTTCTTT
TRBJ2-5 - TRBV29-1 - CSVGRGGETQYF TGCAGCGTTGGCAGGGGCGGAGAGACCCAGTACTTC
TRBJ2-2 - TRBV29-1 - CSVSPTGTRELFF TGCAGCGTTTCCCCCACAGGGACCAGGGAGCTGTTTTTT
TRBJ1-5 - TRBV12-3/TRBV12-4 TRBD1 CASSPTGGEGPQHF TGTGCCAGCAGCCCAACAGGGGGCGAAGGGCCCCAGCATTTT
TRBJ1-1 many TRBV20-1 TRBD1 CSAKEPQGAYGAFF TGCAGTGCAAAGGAGCCCCAGGGGGCGTATGGAGCTTTCTTT
TRBJ2-7 - TRBV7-2 - CASSLGHGNYEQYF TGTGCCAGCAGCTTAGGGCACGGGAACTACGAGCAGTACTTC
TRBJ2-5 - TRBV6-6 TRBD2 CASSSSGRLETQYF TGTGCCAGCAGTTCCAGCGGGAGGCTAGAGACCCAGTACTTC
TRBJ2-2 many TRBV5-1 - CASSLEFTGFGELFF TGCGCCAGCAGCTTGGAGTTTACAGGGTTCGGGGAGCTGTTTTTT
TRBJ2-5 - TRBV20-1 TRBD2 CSAASGRVETQYF TGCAGTGCTGCTAGCGGGAGGGTAGAGACTCAGTACTTC
TRBJ2-7 many TRBV9 - CASSPTGRGHGEQYF TGTGCCAGCAGCCCAACGGGACGGGGACATGGCGAGCAGTACTTC
TRBJ1-6 - TRBV9 TRBD1 CASSLGTGVANSPLHF TGTGCCAGCAGCCTGGGGACAGGGGTTGCGAATTCACCCCTCCACTTT
TRBJ2-5 many TRBV20-1 TRBD2 CSARDGRLAEETQYF TGCAGTGCTAGAGATGGTAGACTAGCGGAAGAGACCCAGTACTTC
TRBJ1-3 - TRBV15 TRBD1 CATSRDPGGSGNTIYF TGTGCCACCAGCAGAGATCCAGGGGGCTCTGGAAACACCATATATTTT
TRBJ1-2 - TRBV15 - CATSREAGNTGDDGYTF TGTGCCACCAGCAGAGAGGCAGGGAACACCGGGGACGATGGCTACACCTTC
TRBJ2-5 many TRBV7-9 TRBD2 CASSPREGRETQYF TGTGCCAGCAGCCCCCGGGAGGGACGAGAGACCCAGTACTTC